The entry that follows covers one T cell receptor (beta chain) sequence. The data originate from a study of PD-L1 blockade in urothelial cancer. Study at large: Blood analyses occurred 3 weeks (second dose) and 6 weeks post treatment start.

Germline CDR1 SGHVS, CDR2 FQNEAQ. The CDR3 sequence is 14 residues long. V was trimmed by 5 bases and J by 0 bases, leaving 11 bases between them. Assay used: immunoSEQ multiplex PCR; TCRdb lists only in-frame clones, some missing. This table holds about 88,000 clones, 90% to 95% found once. The specimen was PBMCs, collected around atezolizumab (anti-PD-L1) treatment. This receptor was obtained from a man aged 60-69 years with urothelial cancer. The V gene is TRBV7-8, the J gene TRBJ2-7; D not resolved. As DNA, the CDR3 is TGTGCCAGCAGCGGAGTTCGGAGCTCCTACGAGCAGTACTTC. The encoded protein is CASSGVRSSYEQYF.